The present T cell receptor (beta chain) was sequenced within a study of graft-versus-host responses after intestinal transplantation. Study-wide findings and caveats: There were GvH clones found in recipient marrow, and some of them appeared first in ileum or blood.

Researchers processed graft tissue to release intraepithelial and lamina propria lymphocytes. CDR1 and CDR2 (germline): MNHEY, SVGAGI. The V end lost 8 bases, the J end lost 5 bases, and 14 bases lay between the germline ends. This CDR3 spans 13 amino acids. Profiling relied on immunoSEQ multiplex PCR, and the TCRdb table lists in-frame clones only, not all of them. The table has thousands of clones, about two thirds seen once; the top ten hold 4.5% to 6%. As regards this clone: The antigen is undetermined.

This TCR was sampled from a human patient who received an intestinal transplant, so some T cells may come from the graft donor. The material sequenced was ileum tissue, taken about 55 days after transplant. This chain connects TRBV6-5 to TRBJ2-3; no reliable D call. The CDR3 DNA is TGTGCCAGCTGGTTGTCAGGTGGAGATACGCAGTATTTT. This translates into CASWLSGGDTQYF.